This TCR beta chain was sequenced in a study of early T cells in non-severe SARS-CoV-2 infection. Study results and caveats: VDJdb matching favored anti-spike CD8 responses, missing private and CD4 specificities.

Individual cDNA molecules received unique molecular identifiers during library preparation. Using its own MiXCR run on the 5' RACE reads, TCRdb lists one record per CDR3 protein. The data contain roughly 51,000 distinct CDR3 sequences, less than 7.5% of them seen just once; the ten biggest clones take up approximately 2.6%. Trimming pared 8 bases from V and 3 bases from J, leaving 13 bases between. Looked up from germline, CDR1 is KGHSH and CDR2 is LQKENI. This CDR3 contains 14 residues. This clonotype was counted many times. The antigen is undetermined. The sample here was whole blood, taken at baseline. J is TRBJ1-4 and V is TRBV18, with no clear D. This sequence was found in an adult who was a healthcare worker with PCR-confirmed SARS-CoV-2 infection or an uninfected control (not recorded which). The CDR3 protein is CASLESLSNEKLFF. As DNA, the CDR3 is TGTGCCAGCCTCGAGAGCCTTTCTAATGAAAAACTGTTTTTT.